This TCR beta chain was identified in a study of T-cell reconstitution after alpha-beta-depleted transplantation in children. TCRbeta library construction was performed incorporating unique molecular identifiers. TCRdb itself ran the PCR reads through MiXCR, one entry per CDR3 protein. The top ten hold 7.5% of the sample, which has about 300,000 distinct CDR3 sequences, 9.5% to 13% seen once. The CDR3 is 15 amino acids. The V end was cut by 6 bases, the J end by 4 bases, with 15 bases between. Study-wide points: Some patients' high day-60 TCRbeta diversity was traced to surviving recipient T cells and thymic progenitors. The main origin of T-cell counts and diversity one year after transplant was newly produced T cells. Alpha-beta T cells present about two months after transplant were reported to originate from several hundred expanded graft clones.

This clonotype appeared many times. What it binds is not known. The chain uses TRBV12-3 or TRBV12-4 and TRBJ2-2; unclear D gene. Specimen: PBMCs, collected before TCRalphabeta/CD19-depleted stem cell transplant. This TCR was sampled from a boy in the first two years of life with acute myeloid leukemia, due to receive a stem cell transplant. The CDR3: CASSPPDPGTGELFF. CDR3 sequence (DNA): TGTGCCAGCAGCCCTCCGGACCCGGGCACCGGGGAGCTGTTTTTT.